A selection of T cell receptor beta chains follows, all from one sample in a study of cytomegalovirus exposure and HLA in healthy donors. Sequenced by immunoSEQ multiplex PCR; TCRdb stores in-frame clones only, minus some. This sample has some 150,000 clones, with around 79% found just once. Material: PBMCs. The source is a man aged 50 to 59 in good health and CMV-seropositive. CDR3s include the opening cysteine and the closing phenylalanine or tryptophan. The order of the fields is D gene, J gene, clone size, V gene, CDR3 DNA, CDR3 protein. A D gene is named only where the DNA matches it firmly. Expanded clones are given a class, and other clones once, few, many or no size at all.

D gene: .; J gene: TRBJ2-3; clone size: once; V gene: TRBV7-7; CDR3 DNA: TGTGCTAGCAGCCGCGGGCCGGTGTTTACAGATACGCAGTATTTT; CDR3 protein: CASSRGPVFTDTQYF
D gene: .; J gene: TRBJ1-2; clone size: .; V gene: TRBV4-2; CDR3 DNA: TGTGCCAGCAGCCAAGATGTCAGGTCTAACTATGGCTACACCTTC; CDR3 protein: CASSQDVRSNYGYTF
D gene: TRBD1; J gene: TRBJ1-2; clone size: once; V gene: TRBV6-5; CDR3 DNA: TGTGCCAGCAGTCCCCGTCGGGACAGTAACTATGGCTACACCTTC; CDR3 protein: CASSPRRDSNYGYTF
D gene: TRBD2; J gene: TRBJ2-7; clone size: .; V gene: TRBV6-1; CDR3 DNA: TGTGCCAGCAGTGAACCGGGACTAGCGGCCTACGAGCAGTACTTC; CDR3 protein: CASSEPGLAAYEQYF
D gene: TRBD2; J gene: TRBJ2-5; clone size: .; V gene: TRBV13; CDR3 DNA: TGTGCCAGCAGCTTAGGACTAGCGGATGTCCAAGAGACCCAGTACTTC; CDR3 protein: CASSLGLADVQETQYF
D gene: .; J gene: TRBJ1-4; clone size: .; V gene: TRBV19; CDR3 DNA: TGTGCCAGTAGTATATCCTCAGCGGCAACTAATGAAAAACTGTTTTTT; CDR3 protein: CASSISSAATNEKLFF
D gene: TRBD1; J gene: TRBJ1-5; clone size: .; V gene: TRBV9; CDR3 DNA: TGTGCCAGCAGCGTAGGTGAGGGGGCTGGCAATCAGCCCCAGCATTTT; CDR3 protein: CASSVGEGAGNQPQHF
D gene: TRBD1; J gene: TRBJ2-7; clone size: .; V gene: TRBV7-9; CDR3 DNA: TGTGCCAGCAGCTTAAGGGACAGCTACGAGCAGTACTTC; CDR3 protein: CASSLRDSYEQYF
D gene: .; J gene: TRBJ2-5; clone size: .; V gene: TRBV5-6; CDR3 DNA: TGTGCCAGCAGCTGGAGAACAGGGATCCAGACCCAGTACTTC; CDR3 protein: CASSWRTGIQTQYF
D gene: .; J gene: TRBJ1-5; clone size: once; V gene: TRBV5-1; CDR3 DNA: TGCGCCAGCAGCTTGGATGGAGGGAATCAGCCCCAGCATTTT; CDR3 protein: CASSLDGGNQPQHF
D gene: TRBD2; J gene: TRBJ2-5; clone size: once; V gene: TRBV5-1; CDR3 DNA: TGCGCCAGCAGCTCCGGACTAGCGGGAGGGCAAGAGACCCAGTACTTC; CDR3 protein: CASSSGLAGGQETQYF
D gene: .; J gene: TRBJ2-7; clone size: .; V gene: TRBV10-3; CDR3 DNA: TGTGCCACCGGGGTCCCAGGGGTTAAAGCCTACGAGCAGTACTTC; CDR3 protein: CATGVPGVKAYEQYF
D gene: .; J gene: TRBJ2-2; clone size: .; V gene: TRBV30; CDR3 DNA: TGTGCCTGGAGTTTAGCGACCACCGGGGAGCTGTTTTTT; CDR3 protein: CAWSLATTGELFF
D gene: .; J gene: TRBJ2-7; clone size: .; V gene: TRBV4-2; CDR3 DNA: TGTGCCAGCAGCCAAGATCTCAGGGGCCGCGAGCAGTACTTC; CDR3 protein: CASSQDLRGREQYF
D gene: TRBD1; J gene: TRBJ1-6; clone size: .; V gene: TRBV6-5; CDR3 DNA: TGTGCCAGCAGCCGACAGGGGCGGAATTCACCCCTCCACTTT; CDR3 protein: CASSRQGRNSPLHF
D gene: TRBD1; J gene: TRBJ1-2; clone size: .; V gene: TRBV14; CDR3 DNA: TGTGCCAGCGGCCAAACAGGGGATGGCTACACCTTC; CDR3 protein: CASGQTGDGYTF
D gene: .; J gene: TRBJ2-3; clone size: .; V gene: TRBV10-3; CDR3 DNA: TGTGCCATCAGTAGAGGACAGTCGTCCGCAGATACGCAGTATTTT; CDR3 protein: CAISRGQSSADTQYF
D gene: TRBD1; J gene: TRBJ1-1; clone size: .; V gene: TRBV27; CDR3 DNA: TGTGCCAGTTCGACAGGGCCTAGGGACACTGAAGCTTTCTTT; CDR3 protein: CASSTGPRDTEAFF
D gene: TRBD2; J gene: TRBJ2-1; clone size: .; V gene: TRBV5-1; CDR3 DNA: TGCGCCAGCAGCCCCCAGGGACTAGCAGAGCAGTTCTTC; CDR3 protein: CASSPQGLAEQFF
D gene: TRBD2; J gene: TRBJ2-1; clone size: .; V gene: TRBV9; CDR3 DNA: TGTGCCAGTAGACTAGCGGGTGCCTACAATGAGCAGTTCTTC; CDR3 protein: CASRLAGAYNEQFF
D gene: .; J gene: TRBJ2-1; clone size: few; V gene: TRBV7-7; CDR3 DNA: TGTGCTAGCAGCTTAGGCCTAGATTCCTACAATGAGCAGTTCTTC; CDR3 protein: CASSLGLDSYNEQFF
D gene: TRBD1; J gene: TRBJ2-7; clone size: few; V gene: TRBV7-6; CDR3 DNA: TGTGCCAGCAGCAGTTCCGGGACAGGGGGCTACGAGCAGTACTTC; CDR3 protein: CASSSSGTGGYEQYF
D gene: TRBD1; J gene: TRBJ2-2; clone size: .; V gene: TRBV28; CDR3 DNA: TGTGCCAGCAAGGTTGAGACAGGGTCAAACACCGGGGAGCTGTTTTTT; CDR3 protein: CASKVETGSNTGELFF
D gene: .; J gene: TRBJ2-7; clone size: .; V gene: TRBV7-8; CDR3 DNA: TGTGCCAGCAGCTTAGTTCTGGGCAGCTCCTACGAGCAGTACTTC; CDR3 protein: CASSLVLGSSYEQYF
D gene: .; J gene: TRBJ2-1; clone size: once; V gene: TRBV11-3; CDR3 DNA: TGTGCCAGCAGCTTAGACGGGACAACCTACAATGAGCAGTTCTTC; CDR3 protein: CASSLDGTTYNEQFF
D gene: TRBD1; J gene: TRBJ1-2; clone size: few; V gene: TRBV6-1; CDR3 DNA: TGTGCCAGCTCGGACAGGGAGGATGGCTACACCTTC; CDR3 protein: CASSDREDGYTF
D gene: .; J gene: TRBJ2-1; clone size: .; V gene: TRBV7-9; CDR3 DNA: TGTGCCAGCAGCTCCAGTGGCGCGGGATTTGAGCAGTTCTTC; CDR3 protein: CASSSSGAGFEQFF
D gene: TRBD2; J gene: TRBJ2-5; clone size: .; V gene: TRBV30; CDR3 DNA: TGTGCCTGGAGTAGAAGCGGGAGTGCAGAGACCCAGTACTTC; CDR3 protein: CAWSRSGSAETQYF
D gene: .; J gene: TRBJ1-1; clone size: .; V gene: TRBV6-1; CDR3 DNA: TGTGCCAGCATATTCTTGCAGGGGAGCACTGAAGCTTTCTTT; CDR3 protein: CASIFLQGSTEAFF
D gene: TRBD1; J gene: TRBJ2-3; clone size: .; V gene: TRBV27; CDR3 DNA: TGTGCCAGCAGTTTAGGGACAGCCACAGATACGCAGTATTTT; CDR3 protein: CASSLGTATDTQYF
D gene: TRBD2; J gene: TRBJ2-7; clone size: once; V gene: TRBV11-2; CDR3 DNA: TGTGCCAGCTGCCCGTCACGGGGGGGAAACTACGAGCAGTACTTC; CDR3 protein: CASCPSRGGNYEQYF
D gene: .; J gene: TRBJ2-5; clone size: few; V gene: TRBV20-1; CDR3 DNA: TGCAGTGCTCACCGGTCGGAGACCCAGTACTTC; CDR3 protein: CSAHRSETQYF
D gene: .; J gene: TRBJ1-5; clone size: .; V gene: TRBV6-1; CDR3 DNA: TGTGCCAGCAGCGTAGGACAGTATAGCAATCAGCCCCAGCATTTT; CDR3 protein: CASSVGQYSNQPQHF
D gene: TRBD1; J gene: TRBJ2-7; clone size: .; V gene: TRBV25-1; CDR3 DNA: TGTGCCATAGGACAGGGCCACGAGCAGTACTTC; CDR3 protein: CAIGQGHEQYF
D gene: .; J gene: TRBJ2-7; clone size: .; V gene: TRBV27; CDR3 DNA: TGTGCCAGCAGTTTAACTTTCTATGGTCAAAACGAGCAGTACTTC; CDR3 protein: CASSLTFYGQNEQYF
D gene: .; J gene: TRBJ2-6; clone size: .; V gene: TRBV4-2; CDR3 DNA: TGTGCCAGCAGCCAGGTTACAGGGAAGTGGGGGGCCAACGTCCTGACTTTC; CDR3 protein: CASSQVTGKWGANVLTF
D gene: TRBD2; J gene: TRBJ2-3; clone size: .; V gene: TRBV5-1; CDR3 DNA: TGCGCCAGCAGCACAGGACTAGCGGGAGTAGATACGCAGTATTTT; CDR3 protein: CASSTGLAGVDTQYF
D gene: .; J gene: TRBJ2-7; clone size: .; V gene: TRBV9; CDR3 DNA: TGTGCCAGCAGCGTAGTACCGGGGGCCTACGAGCAGTACTTC; CDR3 protein: CASSVVPGAYEQYF
D gene: TRBD2; J gene: TRBJ2-7; clone size: .; V gene: TRBV5-1; CDR3 DNA: TGCGCCAGCAGCGACATAGCGGGCTCCTACGAGCAGTACTTC; CDR3 protein: CASSDIAGSYEQYF
D gene: .; J gene: TRBJ2-7; clone size: .; V gene: TRBV19; CDR3 DNA: TGTGCCAGTAGCCGGACTGGCTCTAGCTCCTACGAGCAGTACTTC; CDR3 protein: CASSRTGSSSYEQYF
D gene: .; J gene: TRBJ1-1; clone size: few; V gene: TRBV7-8; CDR3 DNA: TGTGCCAGCAGCTTAGAAGGCAGGGCCTACACTGAAGCTTTCTTT; CDR3 protein: CASSLEGRAYTEAFF
D gene: .; J gene: TRBJ2-5; clone size: .; V gene: TRBV2; CDR3 DNA: TGTGCCAGCAGTAGAGGGGGGGAGGGACAAGAGACCCAGTACTTC; CDR3 protein: CASSRGGEGQETQYF
D gene: .; J gene: TRBJ2-4; clone size: .; V gene: TRBV28; CDR3 DNA: TGTGCCAGCAGTCCGCCAGGGTTGCGGGCCAAAAACATTCAGTACTTC; CDR3 protein: CASSPPGLRAKNIQYF
D gene: TRBD1; J gene: TRBJ1-6; clone size: .; V gene: TRBV5-4; CDR3 DNA: TGTGCCAGCAGCAATGACAGGGGAGTAGCGGACTCACCCCTCCACTTT; CDR3 protein: CASSNDRGVADSPLHF
D gene: TRBD1; J gene: TRBJ1-1; clone size: .; V gene: TRBV5-4; CDR3 DNA: TGTGCCAGCAGCTCGCGCAGGGGGATGAACACTGAAGCTTTCTTT; CDR3 protein: CASSSRRGMNTEAFF
D gene: TRBD2; J gene: TRBJ2-1; clone size: .; V gene: TRBV15; CDR3 DNA: TGTGCCACCAGCAGAGCTCGGACTAGCGGCAATGAGCAGTTCTTC; CDR3 protein: CATSRARTSGNEQFF
D gene: .; J gene: TRBJ1-1; clone size: few; V gene: TRBV11-2; CDR3 DNA: TGTGCCAGCGGAACAGGGCTTGACACTGAAGCTTTCTTT; CDR3 protein: CASGTGLDTEAFF
D gene: .; J gene: TRBJ2-5; clone size: once; V gene: TRBV21-1; CDR3 DNA: TGTGCCACCCTCGGAGGGGCCGATAAAGAGACCCAGTACTTC; CDR3 protein: CATLGGADKETQYF
D gene: TRBD2; J gene: TRBJ2-7; clone size: .; V gene: TRBV18; CDR3 DNA: TGTGCCAGCTCACCGACTAGCGGGATAGCTGCCTACGAGCAGTACTTC; CDR3 protein: CASSPTSGIAAYEQYF
D gene: .; J gene: TRBJ1-1; clone size: .; V gene: TRBV5-1; CDR3 DNA: TGCGCCAGCAGCTTGGACTCGCTGAACACTGAAGCTTTCTTT; CDR3 protein: CASSLDSLNTEAFF
D gene: .; J gene: TRBJ2-7; clone size: .; V gene: TRBV27; CDR3 DNA: TGTGCCAGCAGAAGGGGGACCGAGCAGTACTTC; CDR3 protein: CASRRGTEQYF
D gene: .; J gene: TRBJ2-7; clone size: .; V gene: TRBV2; CDR3 DNA: TGTGCCAGCAGTCTACAAGGAGCCTACGAGCAGTACTTC; CDR3 protein: CASSLQGAYEQYF
D gene: .; J gene: TRBJ2-5; clone size: .; V gene: TRBV10-3; CDR3 DNA: TGTGCCATCAGTGACCCAGGAGAGACCCAGTACTTC; CDR3 protein: CAISDPGETQYF
D gene: .; J gene: TRBJ2-7; clone size: .; V gene: TRBV20-1; CDR3 DNA: TGCAGTGCTAGAACAACCTACGAGCAGTACTTC; CDR3 protein: CSARTTYEQYF
D gene: .; J gene: TRBJ2-1; clone size: .; V gene: TRBV2; CDR3 DNA: TGTGCCAGCAGTGAGGTACGAGCCAATGAGCAGTTCTTC; CDR3 protein: CASSEVRANEQFF